A selection of T cell receptor beta chains follows, all from one sample in a study of T cell responses to AZD1222 COVID-19 vaccine. Sequencing was performed with immunoSEQ multiplex PCR; in TCRdb, only in-frame clones are kept and a portion is missing. The data show approximately 150,000 clones, 92% seen once. The sample here was peripheral blood, taken 28 days after the second AZD1222 dose. Receptors originate from an adult who received the AZD1222 COVID-19 vaccine. Both conserved end residues are part of each CDR3. Each record gives: D gene, clone size, V gene, J gene, CDR3 protein, CDR3 DNA. D genes are given only for firm matches. Size is stated for part of the rows, as once, few or many counts, or as a class when the clone is expanded.

D: .
size: .
V: TRBV5-5
J: TRBJ1-3
CDR3: CASSHTGVISGNTIYF
DNA: TGTGCCAGCAGCCACACCGGGGTCATCTCTGGAAACACCATATATTTT

D: .
size: .
V: TRBV28
J: TRBJ1-2
CDR3: CASSSTRVGAGRDGYTF
DNA: TGTGCCAGCAGTTCTACCAGGGTAGGGGCTGGGAGGGATGGCTACACCTTC

D: .
size: .
V: TRBV5-1
J: TRBJ1-6
CDR3: CASSGGGKDSPLHF
DNA: TGCGCCAGCTCGGGAGGCGGGAAAGATTCACCCCTCCACTTT

D: TRBD1
size: .
V: TRBV27
J: TRBJ1-5
CDR3: CASSPDRGPVSPQHF
DNA: TGTGCCAGCAGCCCCGACAGGGGCCCTGTAAGTCCCCAGCATTTT

D: TRBD1
size: .
V: TRBV9
J: TRBJ2-1
CDR3: CASSVTPGQGKGTYNEQFF
DNA: TGTGCCAGCAGCGTAACCCCTGGACAGGGAAAGGGTACCTACAATGAGCAGTTCTTC

D: TRBD2
size: .
V: TRBV4-2
J: TRBJ2-5
CDR3: CASSQASGTIGETQYF
DNA: TGTGCCAGCAGCCAGGCTAGCGGGACGATCGGAGAGACCCAGTACTTC

D: .
size: .
V: TRBV30
J: TRBJ2-5
CDR3: CAWSVSSETQYF
DNA: TGTGCCTGGAGTGTATCGAGTGAGACCCAGTACTTC

D: .
size: .
V: TRBV2
J: TRBJ2-4
CDR3: CASSLQGGENIQYF
DNA: TGTGCCAGCAGCCTACAGGGAGGCGAAAACATTCAGTACTTC

D: .
size: .
V: TRBV5-8
J: TRBJ1-1
CDR3: CASRWLGDPNTEAFF
DNA: TGTGCCAGCAGGTGGCTGGGGGACCCGAACACTGAAGCTTTCTTT

D: TRBD1
size: .
V: TRBV7-6
J: TRBJ1-5
CDR3: CASSLGTGANQPQHF
DNA: TGTGCCAGCAGCTTAGGGACAGGGGCCAATCAGCCCCAGCATTTT

D: TRBD1
size: .
V: TRBV24-1
J: TRBJ1-2
CDR3: CATSQGVSDGYTF
DNA: TGTGCCACCAGTCAGGGGGTTTCCGATGGCTACACCTTC

D: TRBD2
size: .
V: TRBV6-5
J: TRBJ2-1
CDR3: CASSLVAGGPGEQFF
DNA: TGTGCCAGCAGCTTAGTAGCGGGAGGGCCGGGTGAGCAGTTCTTC

D: TRBD2
size: .
V: TRBV19
J: TRBJ2-2
CDR3: CASSGLAGASGTGELFF
DNA: TGTGCCAGTAGCGGACTAGCGGGGGCTTCGGGCACCGGGGAGCTGTTTTTT

D: .
size: .
V: TRBV27
J: TRBJ1-6
CDR3: CASSFWGLNSPLHF
DNA: TGTGCCAGCAGTTTTTGGGGGCTGAATTCACCCCTCCACTTT

D: TRBD2
size: .
V: TRBV11-3
J: TRBJ2-1
CDR3: CASSYLAGEVDEQFF
DNA: TGTGCCAGCAGCTACCTAGCGGGAGAAGTCGATGAGCAGTTCTTC

D: .
size: once
V: TRBV11-2
J: TRBJ2-2
CDR3: CASSLEFTGELFF
DNA: TGTGCCAGCAGCTTAGAGTTCACCGGGGAGCTGTTTTTT

D: TRBD2
size: .
V: TRBV5-1
J: TRBJ2-3
CDR3: CASSLRTSGSGGTDTQYF
DNA: TGCGCCAGCAGTTTGAGGACTAGCGGGAGTGGGGGCACAGATACGCAGTATTTT

D: TRBD1
size: .
V: TRBV25-1
J: TRBJ1-1
CDR3: CASSVRTGGNTEAFF
DNA: TGTGCCAGCAGTGTCCGGACAGGAGGAAACACTGAAGCTTTCTTT

D: TRBD2
size: .
V: TRBV9
J: TRBJ2-7
CDR3: CASSPRGGYYEQYF
DNA: TGTGCCAGCAGCCCGCGGGGGGGATACTACGAGCAGTACTTC